One sample yielded the 2 T cell receptor beta chains listed below, sequenced in a study of T cell changes during pregnancy in multiple sclerosis. Data came from immunoSEQ multiplex PCR; TCRdb stores just in-frame clones and leaves some out. The sample carries 30,000 to 40,000 clones, approximately 92% recorded once. The sequences come from CD8+ T cells from peripheral blood mononuclear cells, collected in the second trimester of pregnancy. These receptors originate from a female donor with multiple sclerosis, enrolled in a pregnancy study.

This clone has just one count. The chain is built from TRBV2 and TRBJ1-6; D perhaps matches TRBD1 (5 bases). V was trimmed by 3 bases and J by 7 bases, leaving 10 bases between them. CDR3 size: 14 residues. Germline values: CDR1 SNHLY, CDR2 FYNNEI. The CDR3 DNA reads as TGTGCCAGCAGTGAGAACTCAGGGAATTCACCCCTCCACTTT. This encodes CASSENSGNSPLHF.

The J gene is TRBJ1-5, the V gene TRBV5-1; 9 bases are a match to TRBD1. The junction had 9 bases not matched to a gene; V was cut back by 2 bases and J by 0 bases. This CDR3 region has 18 residues. In germline, CDR1 is SGHRS, CDR2 YFSETQ. CDR3 in amino acids: CASSLAPGTGISNQPQHF. The DNA of the CDR3 is TGCGCCAGCAGCTTAGCCCCCGGGACAGGGATTAGCAATCAGCCCCAGCATTTT.